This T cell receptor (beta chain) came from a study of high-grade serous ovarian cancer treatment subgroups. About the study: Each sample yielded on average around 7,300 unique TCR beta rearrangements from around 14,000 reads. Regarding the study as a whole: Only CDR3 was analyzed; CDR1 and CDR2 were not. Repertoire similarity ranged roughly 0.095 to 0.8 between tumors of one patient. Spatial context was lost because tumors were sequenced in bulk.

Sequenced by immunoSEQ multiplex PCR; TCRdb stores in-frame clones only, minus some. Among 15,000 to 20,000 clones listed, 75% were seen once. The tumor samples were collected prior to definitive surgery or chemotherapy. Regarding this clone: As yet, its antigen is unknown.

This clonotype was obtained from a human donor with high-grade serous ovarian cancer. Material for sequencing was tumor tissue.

DNA for the CDR3: TGTGCCACCAGCAAAGGACAGGGGGCGCGTCGGGACAATGAGCAGTTCTTC. It translates to CATSKGQGARRDNEQFF. This chain joins TRBV15 and TRBJ2-1; TRBD1 matches 11 bases. Germline CDR1 reads LNHNV; CDR2 reads YYDKDF (reference sequence). The CDR3 covers 17 residues. With 4 bases clipped from V and 5 bases from J, the junction kept 10 bases outside the gene matches.